This T cell receptor beta chain comes out of a study of T cell responses to AZD1222 COVID-19 vaccine. After removal of 9 bases from V and 0 bases from J, the junction contained 4 bases not matched to a gene. CDR3 length: 13 amino acids. Per the germline V gene, CDR1 is SGDLS and CDR2 is YYNGEE. Generated by immunoSEQ multiplex PCR, the TCRdb table keeps only in-frame clones and is missing some. The sample includes roughly 140,000 clones, 90% of them seen just once. Source: peripheral blood, taken 28 days after the second AZD1222 dose. The sequence derives from an adult who received the AZD1222 COVID-19 vaccine. J is TRBJ1-1 and V is TRBV9; TRBD1 aligns across 8 bases. CDR3 amino acids: CATSQGVNTEAFF. The CDR3 nucleotides read TGTGCCACCTCACAGGGGGTGAACACTGAAGCTTTCTTT.